The clone carrying this T cell receptor beta chain appeared many times. Its matching antigen is unknown. This sample is part of a study of breast tumors, draining lymph nodes, adjacent tissues. Overall study findings and caveats: Most tumor T cells seemingly derive from lymph node, then expand in tumor.

Samples came from axillary lymph nodes draining the breast cancer. Using its own MiXCR run on the multiplex PCR reads, TCRdb lists one record per CDR3 protein. Of 200,000 to 300,000 distinct CDR3 sequences in the sample, roughly 30% are singletons; the top ten hold 1.1%. The source material was axillary lymph node tissue. The receptor was derived from a female donor with breast cancer. Some clones in this sample may be carry-over from other donors' samples.

The DNA of the CDR3 is TGTGCCAGCAGTTTTAGCGGGAGTACCACCGGGGAGCTGTTTTTT. Encoded protein: CASSFSGSTTGELFF. The J gene is TRBJ2-2, the V gene TRBV12-3 or TRBV12-4; 9 nucleotides match TRBD2. This CDR3 spans 15 amino acids. V shed 3 bases and J 4 bases; nucleotides not matched to a gene: 3.